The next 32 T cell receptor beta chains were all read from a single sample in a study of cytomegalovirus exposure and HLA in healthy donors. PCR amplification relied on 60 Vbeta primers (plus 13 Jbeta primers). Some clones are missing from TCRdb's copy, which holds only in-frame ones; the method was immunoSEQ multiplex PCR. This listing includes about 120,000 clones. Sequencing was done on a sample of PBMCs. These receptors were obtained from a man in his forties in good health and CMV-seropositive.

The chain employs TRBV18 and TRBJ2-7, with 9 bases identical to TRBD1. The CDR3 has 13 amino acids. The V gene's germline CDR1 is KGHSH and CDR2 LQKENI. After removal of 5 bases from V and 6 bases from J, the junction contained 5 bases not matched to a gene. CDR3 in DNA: TGTGCCAGCTCATCCGGGACAGGGAGCGAGCAGTACTTC. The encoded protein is CASSSGTGSEQYF. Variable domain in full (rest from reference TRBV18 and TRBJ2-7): NAGVMQNPRHLVRRRGQEARLRCSPMKGHSHVYWYRQLPEEGLKFMVYLQKENIIDESGMPKERFSAEFPKEGPSILRIQQVVRGDSAAYFCASSSGTGSEQYFGPGTRLTVT.

For the CDR3, the DNA is TGTGCCAGCAGTTTCAGGGCCAACCTAGGCTACACCTTC. Amino acids: CASSFRANLGYTF. V and J are TRBV28 and TRBJ1-2; a possible D gene is TRBD1 (5 bases). CDR3 length equals 13 residues. Deletions cut 3 bases from V and 8 bases from J, with 13 bases between. In germline, CDR1 is MDHEN, CDR2 SYDVKM.

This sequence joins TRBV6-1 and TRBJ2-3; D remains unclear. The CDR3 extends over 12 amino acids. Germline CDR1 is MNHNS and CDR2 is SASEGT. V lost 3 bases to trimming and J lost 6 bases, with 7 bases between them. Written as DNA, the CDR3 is TGTGCCAGCAGTGAGAGATTCGATACGCAGTATTTT. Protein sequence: CASSERFDTQYF.

CDR3 amino acids: CSVEPAAAFF. In DNA form, the CDR3 reads TGCAGCGTTGAGCCAGCGGCGGCTTTCTTT. The chain links TRBV29-1 to TRBJ1-1, with D unclear. Germline V gives CDR1 SQVTM, CDR2 ANQGSEA. The CDR3 contains 10 residues. V was trimmed by 3 bases and J by 11 bases, leaving 10 bases between them.

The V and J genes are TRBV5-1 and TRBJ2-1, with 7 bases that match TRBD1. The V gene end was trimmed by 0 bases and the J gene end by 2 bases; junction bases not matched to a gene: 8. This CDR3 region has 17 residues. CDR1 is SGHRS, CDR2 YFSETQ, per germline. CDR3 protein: CASSLDHRQGAYNEQFF. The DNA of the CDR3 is TGCGCCAGCAGCTTGGATCATAGGCAGGGGGCCTACAATGAGCAGTTCTTC.

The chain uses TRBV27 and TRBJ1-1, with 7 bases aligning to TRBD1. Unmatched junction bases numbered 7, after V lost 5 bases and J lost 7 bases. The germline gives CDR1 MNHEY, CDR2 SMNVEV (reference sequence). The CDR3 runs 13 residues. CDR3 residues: CASSIKGAGEAFF. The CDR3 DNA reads TGTGCCAGCAGTATCAAGGGGGCCGGTGAAGCTTTCTTT.

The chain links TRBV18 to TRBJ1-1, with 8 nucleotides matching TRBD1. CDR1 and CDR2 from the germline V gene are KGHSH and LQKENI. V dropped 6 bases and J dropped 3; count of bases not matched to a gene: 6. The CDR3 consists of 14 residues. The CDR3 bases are TGTGCCAGCTCCAGGACAGGGAGGGACACTGAAGCTTTCTTT. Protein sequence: CASSRTGRDTEAFF.

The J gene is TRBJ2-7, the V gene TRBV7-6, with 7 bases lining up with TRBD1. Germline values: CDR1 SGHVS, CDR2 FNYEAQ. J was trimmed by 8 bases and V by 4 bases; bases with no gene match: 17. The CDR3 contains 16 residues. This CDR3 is CASSYGQGTVSVQQYF. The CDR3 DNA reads TGTGCCAGCAGCTACGGGCAGGGGACAGTCTCAGTCCAGCAGTACTTC.

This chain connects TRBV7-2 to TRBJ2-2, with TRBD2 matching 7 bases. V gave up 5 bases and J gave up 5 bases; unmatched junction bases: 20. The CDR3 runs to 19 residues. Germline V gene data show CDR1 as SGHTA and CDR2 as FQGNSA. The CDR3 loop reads CASSKQRGLSGEGTGELFF. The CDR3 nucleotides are TGTGCCAGCAGCAAACAACGGGGACTCAGCGGGGAGGGAACCGGGGAGCTGTTTTTT.

CDR3 residues: CASSPYRTGQLYNEQFF. The CDR3 DNA sequence: TGTGCCAGCAGTCCCTATCGGACAGGGCAACTATACAATGAGCAGTTCTTC. The chain links TRBV27 to TRBJ2-1; 8 positions match TRBD1. The germline gives CDR1 MNHEY, CDR2 SMNVEV (reference sequence). V dropped 5 bases and J dropped 4; count of bases not matched to a gene: 13. The CDR3 is 17 residues long.

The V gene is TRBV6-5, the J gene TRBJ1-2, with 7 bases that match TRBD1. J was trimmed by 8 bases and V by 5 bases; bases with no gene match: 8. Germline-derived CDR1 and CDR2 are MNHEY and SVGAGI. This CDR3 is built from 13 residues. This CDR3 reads CASSVTGTRGYTF. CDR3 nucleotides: TGTGCCAGCAGTGTGACAGGGACTCGAGGCTACACCTTC.

Here the CDR3 DNA reads TGTGCCAGCGCCCCGAGCGGGATTACAGATACGCAGTATTTT. It yields the protein CASAPSGITDTQYF. This chain links TRBV7-3 with TRBJ2-3; 7 bases fit TRBD2. V trimming: 8 bases; J trimming: 3 bases; junction bases outside the gene matches: 8. This CDR3 has 14 residues. Germline V gene data show CDR1 as SGHTA and CDR2 as FQGTGA.

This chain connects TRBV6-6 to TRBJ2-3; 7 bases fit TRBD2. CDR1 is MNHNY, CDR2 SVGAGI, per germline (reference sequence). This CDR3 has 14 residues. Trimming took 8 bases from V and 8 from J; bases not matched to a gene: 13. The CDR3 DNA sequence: TGTGCCAGCTTCGATTGGGAGGGAGTCGGTACGCAGTATTTT. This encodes CASFDWEGVGTQYF.

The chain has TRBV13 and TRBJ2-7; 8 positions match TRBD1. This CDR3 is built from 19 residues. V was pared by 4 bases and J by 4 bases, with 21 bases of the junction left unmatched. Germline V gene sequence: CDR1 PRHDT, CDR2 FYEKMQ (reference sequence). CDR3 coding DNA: TGTGCCAGCAGCTCCCCCGGGACAGGATATCCTAAAGATGATTACGAGCAGTACTTC. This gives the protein CASSSPGTGYPKDDYEQYF.

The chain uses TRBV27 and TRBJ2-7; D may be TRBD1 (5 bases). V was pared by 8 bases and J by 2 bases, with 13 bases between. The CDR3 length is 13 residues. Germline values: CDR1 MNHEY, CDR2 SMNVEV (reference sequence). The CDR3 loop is CASQGANTYEQYF. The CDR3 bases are TGTGCCAGCCAGGGTGCCAATACCTACGAGCAGTACTTC.

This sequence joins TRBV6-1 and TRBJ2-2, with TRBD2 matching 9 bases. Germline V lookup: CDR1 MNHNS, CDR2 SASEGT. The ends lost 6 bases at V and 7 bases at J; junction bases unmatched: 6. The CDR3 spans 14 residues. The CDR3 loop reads CASRREGDSGELFF. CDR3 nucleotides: TGTGCCAGCAGGCGGGAGGGGGACAGCGGGGAGCTGTTTTTT.

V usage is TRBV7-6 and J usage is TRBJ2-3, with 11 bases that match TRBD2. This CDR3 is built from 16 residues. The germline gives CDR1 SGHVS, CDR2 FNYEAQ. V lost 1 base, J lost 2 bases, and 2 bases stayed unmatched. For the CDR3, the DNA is TGTGCCAGCAGCTTAGGGACTAGCGGGTACACAGATACGCAGTATTTT. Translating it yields CASSLGTSGYTDTQYF. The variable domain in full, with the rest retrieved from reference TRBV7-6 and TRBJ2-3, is GAGVSQSPRYKVTKRGQDVALRCDPISGHVSLYWYRQALGQGPEFLTYFNYEAQQDKSGLPNDRFSAERPEGSISTLTIQRTEQRDSAMYRCASSLGTSGYTDTQYFGPGTRLTVL.

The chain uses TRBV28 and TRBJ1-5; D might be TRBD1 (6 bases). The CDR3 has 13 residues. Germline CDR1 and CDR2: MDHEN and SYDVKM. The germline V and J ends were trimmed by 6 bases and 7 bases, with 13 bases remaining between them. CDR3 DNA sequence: TGTGCCAGCAGGGCAGGGGTAGGCCAGCCCCAGCATTTT. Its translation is CASRAGVGQPQHF. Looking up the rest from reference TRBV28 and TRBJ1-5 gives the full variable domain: DVKVTQSSRYLVKRTGEKVFLECVQDMDHENMFWYRQDPGLGLRLIYFSYDVKMKEKGDIPEGYSVSREKKERFSLILESASTNQTSMYLCASRAGVGQPQHFGDGTRLSIL.

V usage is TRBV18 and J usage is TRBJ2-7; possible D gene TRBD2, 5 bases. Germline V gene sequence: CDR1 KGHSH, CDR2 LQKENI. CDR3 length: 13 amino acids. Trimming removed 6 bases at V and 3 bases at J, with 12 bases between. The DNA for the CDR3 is TGTGCCAGCTCCCCTCCAGGACTCTACGAGCAGTACTTC. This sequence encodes CASSPPGLYEQYF. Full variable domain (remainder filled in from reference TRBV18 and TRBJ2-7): NAGVMQNPRHLVRRRGQEARLRCSPMKGHSHVYWYRQLPEEGLKFMVYLQKENIIDESGMPKERFSAEFPKEGPSILRIQQVVRGDSAAYFCASSPPGLYEQYFGPGTRLTVT.

CDR3 sequence reads: CASLGFEGYEQYF. In DNA form, the CDR3 reads TGTGCCAGCTTAGGTTTCGAGGGCTACGAGCAGTACTTC. The chain carries TRBV6-1 and TRBJ2-5; the D gene is possibly TRBD2 (5 bases). TRBJ2-7 matches the DNA end more closely, so the J call is doubtful. The CDR3 has 13 residues. CDR1 MNHNS and CDR2 SASEGT come from the germline V gene.

In nucleotides, the CDR3 is TGTGCCAGCAGTCGGGACAGTAGCACAGATACGCAGTATTTT. It translates to CASSRDSSTDTQYF. The chain carries TRBV7-9 and TRBJ2-3; TRBD1 agrees at 7 bases. The CDR3 contains 14 residues. V gave up 6 bases and J gave up 0 bases; unmatched junction bases: 3. Germline-derived CDR1 and CDR2 are SEHNR and FQNEAQ (reference sequence).

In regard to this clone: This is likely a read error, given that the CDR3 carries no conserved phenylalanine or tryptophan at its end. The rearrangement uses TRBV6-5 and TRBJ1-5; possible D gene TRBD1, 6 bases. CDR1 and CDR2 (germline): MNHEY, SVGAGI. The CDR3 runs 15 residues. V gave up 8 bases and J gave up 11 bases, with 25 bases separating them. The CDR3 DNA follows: TGTGCCAGCTCTCCCTCCCAGGGGCTGTTTACGTCCCAGCATTCT. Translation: CASSPSQGLFTSQHS.

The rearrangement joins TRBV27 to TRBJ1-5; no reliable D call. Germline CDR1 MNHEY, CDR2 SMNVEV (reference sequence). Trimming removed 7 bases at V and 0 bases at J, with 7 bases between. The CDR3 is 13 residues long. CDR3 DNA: TGTGCCAGCACCCCGTATAGCAATCAGCCCCAGCATTTT. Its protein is CASTPYSNQPQHF.

This CDR3 is CAISEEYEQYF. DNA for the CDR3: TGTGCCATCAGTGAAGAGTACGAGCAGTACTTC. The chain employs TRBV10-3 and TRBJ2-7; the D is unclear. Trimming took off 3 bases at V and 4 bases at J, with 4 bases between the two ends. CDR3 length: 11 residues. Germline loops: CDR1 ENHRY, CDR2 SYGVKD.

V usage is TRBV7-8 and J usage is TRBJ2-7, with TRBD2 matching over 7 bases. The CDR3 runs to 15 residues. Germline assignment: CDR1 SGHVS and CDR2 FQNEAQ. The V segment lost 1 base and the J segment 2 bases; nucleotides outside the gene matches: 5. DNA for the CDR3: TGTGCCAGCAGCTTAGGAAGCGGGACCGCCTACGAGCAGTACTTC. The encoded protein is CASSLGSGTAYEQYF.

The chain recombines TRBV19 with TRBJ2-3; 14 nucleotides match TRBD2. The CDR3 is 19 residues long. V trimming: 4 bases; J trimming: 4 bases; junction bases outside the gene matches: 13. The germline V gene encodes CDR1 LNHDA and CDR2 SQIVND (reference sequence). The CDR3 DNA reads TGTGCCAGTAGTACCAGACTAGCGGGAGGGCCCGAGACGGCAGATACGCAGTATTTT. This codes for CASSTRLAGGPETADTQYF.

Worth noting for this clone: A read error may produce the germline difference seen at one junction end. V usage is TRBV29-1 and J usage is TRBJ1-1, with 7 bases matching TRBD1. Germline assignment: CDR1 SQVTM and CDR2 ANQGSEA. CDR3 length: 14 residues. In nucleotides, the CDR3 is TGCAGCGTCTGGGAGACAGGGTTTAACACTGGAGCTTTCTTT. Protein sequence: CSVWETGFNTGAFF. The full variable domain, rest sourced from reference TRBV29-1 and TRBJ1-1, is SAVISQKPSRDICQRGTSLTIQCQVDSQVTMMFWYRQQPGQSLTLIATANQGSEATYESGFVIDKFPISRPNLTFSTLTVSNMSPEDSSIYLCSVWETGFNTGAFFGQGTRLTVV.

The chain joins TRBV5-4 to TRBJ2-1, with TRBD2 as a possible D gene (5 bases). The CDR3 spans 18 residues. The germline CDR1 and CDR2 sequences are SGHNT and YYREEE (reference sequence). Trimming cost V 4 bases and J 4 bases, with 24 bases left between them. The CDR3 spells CASSPPPGRAVSYNEQFF. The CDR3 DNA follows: TGTGCCAGCAGCCCCCCCCCGGGAAGAGCGGTATCGTACAATGAGCAGTTCTTC.

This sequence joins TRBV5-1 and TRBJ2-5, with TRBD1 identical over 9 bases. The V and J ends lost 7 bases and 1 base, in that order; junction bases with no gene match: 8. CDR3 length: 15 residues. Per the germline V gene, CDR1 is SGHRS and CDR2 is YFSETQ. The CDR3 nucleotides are TGCGCCAGCTGGCCGGGACAGGGTTCCCAAGAGACCCAGTACTTC. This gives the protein CASWPGQGSQETQYF.

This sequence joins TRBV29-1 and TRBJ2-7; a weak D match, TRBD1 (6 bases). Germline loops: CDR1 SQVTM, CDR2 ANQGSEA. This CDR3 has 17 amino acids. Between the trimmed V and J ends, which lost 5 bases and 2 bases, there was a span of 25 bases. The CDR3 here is CSVKTPLIRTEAYEQYF. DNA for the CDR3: TGCAGCGTTAAAACCCCGTTAATAAGGACAGAAGCCTACGAGCAGTACTTC.

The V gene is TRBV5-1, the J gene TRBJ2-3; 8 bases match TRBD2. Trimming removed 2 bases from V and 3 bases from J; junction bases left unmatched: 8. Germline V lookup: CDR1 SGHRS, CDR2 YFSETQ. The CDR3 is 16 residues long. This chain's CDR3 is CASSLPGTRGTDTQYF. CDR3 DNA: TGCGCCAGCAGCTTACCCGGGACTAGAGGGACAGATACGCAGTATTTT.

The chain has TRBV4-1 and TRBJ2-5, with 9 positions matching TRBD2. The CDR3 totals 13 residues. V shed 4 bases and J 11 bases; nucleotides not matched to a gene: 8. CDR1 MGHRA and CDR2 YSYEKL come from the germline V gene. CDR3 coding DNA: TGCGCCAGCAGCCTACCTAGCGGGACAGAGCAGTACTTC. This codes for CASSLPSGTEQYF.